This T cell receptor beta chain is from a study of cytomegalovirus exposure and HLA in healthy donors. The wider study: Earlier, approximately 190 million T cells were analyzed, and fewer than 120 million unique TCR beta sequences were found among them. Findings of the study overall: A missense DCLRE1C variant was associated with V- and J-gene trimming of TCR beta chains in a later analysis, and an independent cohort replicated the association. Later analysis found that TCR beta chains associated with HLA were more clonally expanded than other, equally common chains.

PCR involved 60 Vbeta and 13 Jbeta primers. Assay: immunoSEQ multiplex PCR; the TCRdb copy retains only in-frame clones and omits some. The sample's table shows about 48,000 clones. The CDR3 totals 14 residues. From germline, CDR1 is KGHSH and CDR2 LQKENI. The germline V and J ends were trimmed by 2 bases and 5 bases, with 12 bases remaining between them. Comment on this clone: Its antigen is undetermined.

The TCR comes from a male donor in good health and CMV-seropositive. The sample taken for sequencing was PBMCs. The chain employs TRBV18 and TRBJ2-5, with D unclear. The CDR3 sequence: CASSPSRAGETQYF. The DNA of the CDR3 is TGTGCCAGCTCACCATCCCGAGCCGGGGAGACCCAGTACTTC. Full variable domain (rest looked up from reference TRBV18 and TRBJ2-5): NAGVMQNPRHLVRRRGQEARLRCSPMKGHSHVYWYRQLPEEGLKFMVYLQKENIIDESGMPKERFSAEFPKEGPSILRIQQVVRGDSAAYFCASSPSRAGETQYFGPGTRLLVL.